Presented here are 9 T cell receptor beta chains from one specimen sequenced in a study of cytomegalovirus exposure and HLA in healthy donors. Produced via immunoSEQ multiplex PCR; TCRdb's table is partial and in-frame only. The table records about 140,000 clones, around nine tenths of them present only once. The sequencing input was PBMCs. These receptor sequences come from a woman younger than 35 in good health and CMV-seropositive.

The chain carries TRBV19 and TRBJ2-1; the D gene is possibly TRBD1 (5 bases). Trimming pared 5 bases from V and 6 bases from J, leaving 20 bases between. The CDR3 has 16 amino acids. Germline V CDR1 and CDR2: LNHDA, SQIVND (reference sequence). CDR3 region: CASSVKTAGTFNEQFF. CDR3 nucleotides: TGTGCCAGTAGTGTCAAGACAGCTGGAACTTTCAATGAGCAGTTCTTC.

The chain joins TRBV4-3 to TRBJ2-7; 7 bases map to TRBD1. V lost 1 base and J lost 12; bases outside the gene matches: 6. The CDR3 contains 12 residues. In germline, CDR1 is LGHNA, CDR2 YSLEER. CDR3 amino acids: CASSQVQGELYF. The CDR3 DNA reads as TGCGCCAGCAGCCAAGTTCAGGGGGAGTTGTACTTC.

This chain uses TRBV9 with TRBJ2-1; D perhaps matches TRBD2 (5 bases). This CDR3 has 12 amino acids. The germline V and J ends were trimmed by 4 bases and 12 bases, with 14 bases remaining between them. Per the germline V gene, CDR1 is SGDLS and CDR2 is YYNGEE. The CDR3 DNA reads TGTGCCAGCAGCCCAAACACGGGATCGCAGTTCTTC. Translating gives CASSPNTGSQFF.

This chain links TRBV29-1 with TRBJ1-1; a possible D gene is TRBD1 (6 bases). The length of the CDR3 is 12 residues. Germline CDR1 reads SQVTM; CDR2 reads ANQGSEA. The germline V and J ends were trimmed by 5 bases and 8 bases, with 15 bases remaining between them. The CDR3 loop reads CSVKASGTEAFF. In DNA form, the CDR3 reads TGCAGCGTTAAGGCTTCCGGGACAGAAGCTTTCTTT.

The rearrangement uses TRBV7-2 and TRBJ1-1; no clear D. The CDR3 runs to 15 residues. Deletions cut 5 bases from V and 3 bases from J, with 16 bases between. Germline V gene sequence: CDR1 SGHTA, CDR2 FQGNSA. CDR3 amino acids: CASSRLPGTYTEAFF. As DNA, the CDR3 is TGTGCCAGCAGCCGCCTTCCAGGAACTTACACTGAAGCTTTCTTT.

This chain joins TRBV2 and TRBJ2-3; D is perhaps TRBD2 (5 bases). The CDR3 contains 11 residues. V lost 5 bases and J 9 bases, leaving 9 bases between the germline ends. Germline-derived CDR1 and CDR2 are SNHLY and FYNNEI. This CDR3 is CASSIERTQYF. The DNA for the CDR3 is TGTGCCAGCAGTATCGAGCGGACGCAGTATTTT.

The rearrangement uses TRBV30 and TRBJ1-1; D is unresolved. With 3 bases removed from V and 1 base from J, the gap between germline ends came to 9 bases. CDR1 GTSNPN and CDR2 SVGIG come from the germline V gene (reference sequence). The CDR3 contains 13 residues. CDR3 amino acids: CAWSRRRNTEAFF. The CDR3 DNA is TGTGCCTGGAGCCGTCGTCGGAACACTGAAGCTTTCTTT. Based on the CDR3 plus reference TRBV30 and TRBJ1-1, the full variable domain is SQTIHQWPATLVQPVGSPLSLECTVEGTSNPNLYWYRQAAGRGLQLLFYSVGIGQISSEVPQNLSASRPQDRQFILSSKKLLLSDSGFYLCAWSRRRNTEAFFGQGTRLTVV.

The gene calls are TRBV29-1 and TRBJ2-5, with 9 bases fitting TRBD1. This CDR3 has 12 amino acids. CDR1 is SQVTM and CDR2 is ANQGSEA in the germline V gene. V was pared by 6 bases and J by 4 bases, with 3 bases of the junction left unmatched. The CDR3 DNA reads TGCAGCGTGGCGACAGGGGGAGAGACCCAGTACTTC. Its translation is CSVATGGETQYF. The complete variable domain, with remaining parts taken from reference TRBV29-1 and TRBJ2-5, reads SAVISQKPSRDICQRGTSLTIQCQVDSQVTMMFWYRQQPGQSLTLIATANQGSEATYESGFVIDKFPISRPNLTFSTLTVSNMSPEDSSIYLCSVATGGETQYFGPGTRLLVL.

The chain has TRBV11-2 and TRBJ2-7; D may be TRBD2 (5 bases). Germline-derived CDR1 and CDR2 are SGHAT and FQNNGV. V was pared by 2 bases and J by 0 bases, with 11 bases between. This CDR3 contains 15 residues. In nucleotides, the CDR3 is TGTGCCAGCAGCTTATATACGGGGAACTCCTACGAGCAGTACTTC. Translated, it gives CASSLYTGNSYEQYF.